This T cell receptor (beta chain) was retrieved from a study of naive and memory T cell subsets. The table lists this clonotype with a few counts. Germline CDR1 SGHRS, CDR2 YFSETQ. The CDR3 sequence is 14 residues long. Between the trimmed V and J ends, which lost 2 bases and 0 bases, there was a span of 9 bases. The beta constant-region primer was an equimolar mix of two oligonucleotides covering TRBC1 and TRBC2. TCRdb called the UMI-ligation and nested PCR reads again in MiXCR, with one record for every CDR3 protein. This sample has 120,000 to 150,000 distinct CDR3 sequences, with about a sixth found just once.

The receptor comes from a human donor in good health. The sequenced sample consisted of naive CD4+ T cells from blood. The chain uses TRBV5-1 and TRBJ2-7, with D perhaps matching TRBD1 or TRBD2 (5 bases each). This chain's CDR3 is CASSFGADSYEQYF. Written as DNA, the CDR3 is TGCGCCAGCAGCTTCGGGGCAGACTCCTACGAGCAGTACTTC.